The entry below gives a single TCR beta chain sequence along with its context. TCRdb's copy holds only in-frame clones and misses some; the assay was immunoSEQ multiplex PCR. The sample yields fewer than 120,000 clones, approximately 67% seen once. The data were taken from a study of blood T cell repertoires in COVID-19. The wider study: Sample material is recorded as cDNA or gDNA derived from T cells, B-cell-depleted T cells, or PBMCs.

The sequenced sample consisted of peripheral blood. The sequence derives from a woman aged 55 to 70 with acute or convalescent COVID-19.

This chain's CDR3 is CASTRDTLTEAFF. CDR3 DNA: TGTGCCAGCACCCGGGACACCTTGACTGAAGCTTTCTTT. The chain combines TRBV2 with TRBJ1-1, with D perhaps matching TRBD1 (6 bases). The V and J ends lost 7 bases and 5 bases respectively, with 14 bases between them. Germline V gene lookup returns CDR1 SNHLY and CDR2 FYNNEI. This CDR3 region has 13 residues.